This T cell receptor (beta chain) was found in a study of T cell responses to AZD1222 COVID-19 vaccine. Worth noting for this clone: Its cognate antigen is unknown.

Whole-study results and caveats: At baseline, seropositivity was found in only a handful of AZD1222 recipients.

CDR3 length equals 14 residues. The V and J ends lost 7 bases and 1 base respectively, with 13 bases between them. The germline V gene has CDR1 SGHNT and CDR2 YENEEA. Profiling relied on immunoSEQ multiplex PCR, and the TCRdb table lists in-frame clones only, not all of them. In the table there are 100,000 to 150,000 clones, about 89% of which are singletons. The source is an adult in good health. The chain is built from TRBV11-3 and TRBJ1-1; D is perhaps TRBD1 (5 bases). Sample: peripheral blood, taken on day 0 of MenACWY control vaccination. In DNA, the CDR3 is TGTGCCAGCACCTGGGCGGGGACGAACACTGAAGCTTTCTTT. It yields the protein CASTWAGTNTEAFF. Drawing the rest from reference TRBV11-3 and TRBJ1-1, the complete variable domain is EAGVVQSPRYKIIEKKQPVAFWCNPISGHNTLYWYLQNLGQGPELLIRYENEEAVDDSQLPKDRFSAERLKGVDSTLKIQPAELGDSAVYLCASTWAGTNTEAFFGQGTRLTVV.